The present TCR beta chain was sequenced within a study of shared clonotypes between healthy human individuals. Clones were read by immunoSEQ multiplex PCR, and TCRdb kept only the in-frame ones, dropping some. The repertoire holds about 1.5 million clones, with 95% to 99% as singletons. The CDR3 spans 14 residues. Germline trimming cut 4 bases from V and 0 bases from J; bases unmatched to any gene: 0. Germline CDR1 and CDR2: MNHEY and SVGAGI. The specimen was naive CD4+ T cells sorted from blood. The subset: CD45RA+ positively selected. This receptor was obtained from a man aged 25 to 45 in good health. J is TRBJ1-2 and V is TRBV6-5; 9 bases align to TRBD1. CDR3 sequence reads: CASSWTGANYGYTF. The DNA for the CDR3 is TGTGCCAGCAGTTGGACAGGGGCTAACTATGGCTACACCTTC.